This T cell receptor (beta chain) was found in a study of PD-1 blockade in classical Hodgkin lymphoma. Study results and caveats: Healthy donors reportedly exceeded newly diagnosed patients in baseline TCR diversity. By C4D1, CD4+ diversity increased significantly, especially in complete responders. Baseline diversity resembling that of newly diagnosed patients was seen in complete responders. Those starting nivolumab under 1 year post-ASCT were excluded.

For this clone: Its antigen remains unidentified.

Every one of the patients relapsed after autologous stem cell transplantation (brentuximab vedotin exposure was variable). The germline gives CDR1 MNHNS, CDR2 SASEGT. The V and J ends lost 0 bases and 6 bases respectively, with 7 bases between them. The CDR3 loop spans 13 amino acids. Produced via immunoSEQ multiplex PCR; TCRdb's table is partial and in-frame only. Of 50,000 to 65,000 clones in the sample, 91% were seen once. This clonotype originated in a human donor with classical Hodgkin lymphoma. This sample comprised peripheral blood mononuclear cells (PBMCs), obtained before the second cycle of nivolumab. The chain employs TRBV6-1 and TRBJ2-3; D gene uncertain. The CDR3: CASSEALVDTQYF. CDR3 nucleotide sequence: TGTGCCAGCAGTGAAGCGCTAGTTGATACGCAGTATTTT.